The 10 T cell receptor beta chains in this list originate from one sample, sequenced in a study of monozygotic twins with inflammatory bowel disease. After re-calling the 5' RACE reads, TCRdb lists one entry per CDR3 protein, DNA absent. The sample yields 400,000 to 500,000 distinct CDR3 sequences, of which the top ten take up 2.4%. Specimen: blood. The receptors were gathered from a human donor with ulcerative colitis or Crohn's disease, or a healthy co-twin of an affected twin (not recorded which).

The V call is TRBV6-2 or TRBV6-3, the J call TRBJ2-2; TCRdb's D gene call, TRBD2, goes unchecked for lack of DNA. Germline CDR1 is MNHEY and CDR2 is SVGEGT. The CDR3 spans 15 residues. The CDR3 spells CATRLVGRTTGELFF.

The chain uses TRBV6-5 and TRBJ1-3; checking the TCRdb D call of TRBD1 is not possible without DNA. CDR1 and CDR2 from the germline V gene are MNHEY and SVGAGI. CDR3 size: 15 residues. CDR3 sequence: CASSSGESSGNTIYF.

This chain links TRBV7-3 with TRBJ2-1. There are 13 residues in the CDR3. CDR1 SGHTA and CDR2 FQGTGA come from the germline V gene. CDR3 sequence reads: CASSLSPFDEQFF.

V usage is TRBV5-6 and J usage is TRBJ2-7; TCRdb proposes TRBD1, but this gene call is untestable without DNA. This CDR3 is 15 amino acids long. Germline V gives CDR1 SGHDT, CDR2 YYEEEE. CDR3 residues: CASSLGQASSYEQYF.

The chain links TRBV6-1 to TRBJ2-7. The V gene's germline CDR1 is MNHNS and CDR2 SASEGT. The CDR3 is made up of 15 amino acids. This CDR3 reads CASSHRTGSSYEQYF.

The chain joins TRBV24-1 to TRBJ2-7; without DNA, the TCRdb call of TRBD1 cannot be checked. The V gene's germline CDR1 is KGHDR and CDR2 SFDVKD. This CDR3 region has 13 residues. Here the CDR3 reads CATRPNGGYEQYF.

The CDR3 protein is CASSFFASYEQYF. V usage is TRBV12-3 or TRBV12-4 and J usage is TRBJ2-7. The CDR3 runs to 13 residues.

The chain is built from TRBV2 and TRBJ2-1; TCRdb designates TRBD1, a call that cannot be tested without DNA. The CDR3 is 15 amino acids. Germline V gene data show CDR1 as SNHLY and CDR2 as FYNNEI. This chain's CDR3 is CASSAWDRSYNEQFF.

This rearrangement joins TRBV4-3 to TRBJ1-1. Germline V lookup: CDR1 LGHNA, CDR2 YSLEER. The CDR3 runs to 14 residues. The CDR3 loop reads CASSQELDRLGAFF.

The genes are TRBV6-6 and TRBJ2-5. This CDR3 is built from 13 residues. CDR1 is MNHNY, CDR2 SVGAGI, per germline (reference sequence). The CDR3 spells CASSWLGQETQYF.